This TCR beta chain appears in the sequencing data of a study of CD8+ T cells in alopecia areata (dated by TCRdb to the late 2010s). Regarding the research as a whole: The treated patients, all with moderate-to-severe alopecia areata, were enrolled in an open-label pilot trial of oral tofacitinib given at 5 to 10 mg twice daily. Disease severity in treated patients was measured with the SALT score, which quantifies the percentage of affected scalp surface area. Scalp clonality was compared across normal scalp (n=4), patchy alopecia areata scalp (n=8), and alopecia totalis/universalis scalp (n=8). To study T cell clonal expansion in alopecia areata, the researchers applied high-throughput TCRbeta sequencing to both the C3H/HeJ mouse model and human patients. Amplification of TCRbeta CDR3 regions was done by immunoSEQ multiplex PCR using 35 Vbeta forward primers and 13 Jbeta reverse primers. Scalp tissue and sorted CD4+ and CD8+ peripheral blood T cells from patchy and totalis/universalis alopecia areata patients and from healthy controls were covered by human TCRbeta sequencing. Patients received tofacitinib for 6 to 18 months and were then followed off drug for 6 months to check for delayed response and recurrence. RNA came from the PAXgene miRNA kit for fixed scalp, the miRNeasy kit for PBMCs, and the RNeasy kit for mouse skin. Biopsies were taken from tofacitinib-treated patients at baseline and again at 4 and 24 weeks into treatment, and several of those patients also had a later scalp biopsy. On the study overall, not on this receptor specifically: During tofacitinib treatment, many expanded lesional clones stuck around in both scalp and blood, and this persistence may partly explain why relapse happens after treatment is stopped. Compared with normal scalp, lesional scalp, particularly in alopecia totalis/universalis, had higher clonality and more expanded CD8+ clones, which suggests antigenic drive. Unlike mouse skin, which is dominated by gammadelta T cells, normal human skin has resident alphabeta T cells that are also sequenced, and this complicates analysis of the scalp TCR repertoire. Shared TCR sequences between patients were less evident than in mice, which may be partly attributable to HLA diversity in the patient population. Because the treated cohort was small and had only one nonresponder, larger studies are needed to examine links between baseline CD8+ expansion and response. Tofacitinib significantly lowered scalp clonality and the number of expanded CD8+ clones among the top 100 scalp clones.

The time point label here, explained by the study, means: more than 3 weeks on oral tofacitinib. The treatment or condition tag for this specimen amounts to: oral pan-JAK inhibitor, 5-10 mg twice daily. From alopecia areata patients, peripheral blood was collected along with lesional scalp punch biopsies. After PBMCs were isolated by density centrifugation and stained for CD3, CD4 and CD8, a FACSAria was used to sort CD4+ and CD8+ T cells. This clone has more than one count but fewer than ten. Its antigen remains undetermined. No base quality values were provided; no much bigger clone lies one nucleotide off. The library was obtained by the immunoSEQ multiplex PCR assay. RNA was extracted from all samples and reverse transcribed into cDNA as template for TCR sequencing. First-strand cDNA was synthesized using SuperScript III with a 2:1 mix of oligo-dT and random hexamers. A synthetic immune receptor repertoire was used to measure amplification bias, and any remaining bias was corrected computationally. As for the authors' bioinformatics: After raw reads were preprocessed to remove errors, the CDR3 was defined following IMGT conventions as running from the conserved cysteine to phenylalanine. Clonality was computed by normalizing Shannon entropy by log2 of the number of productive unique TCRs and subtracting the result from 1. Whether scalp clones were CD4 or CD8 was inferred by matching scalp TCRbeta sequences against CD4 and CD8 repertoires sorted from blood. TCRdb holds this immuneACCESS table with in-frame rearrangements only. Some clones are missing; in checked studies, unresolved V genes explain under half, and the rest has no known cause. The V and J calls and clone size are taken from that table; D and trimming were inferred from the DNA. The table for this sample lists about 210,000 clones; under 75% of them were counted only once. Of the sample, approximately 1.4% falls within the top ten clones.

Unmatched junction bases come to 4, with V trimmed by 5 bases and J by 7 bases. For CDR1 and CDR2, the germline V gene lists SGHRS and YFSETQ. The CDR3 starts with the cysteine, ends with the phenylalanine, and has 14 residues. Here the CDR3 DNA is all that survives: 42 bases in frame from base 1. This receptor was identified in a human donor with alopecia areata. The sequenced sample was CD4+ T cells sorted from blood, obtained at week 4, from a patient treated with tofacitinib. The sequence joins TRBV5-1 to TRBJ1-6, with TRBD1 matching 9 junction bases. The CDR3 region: CASSSGTGNSPLHF. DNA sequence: TGCGCCAGCAGTTCCGGGACAGGGAATTCACCCCTCCACTTT.